What follows are 20 T cell receptor beta chains derived from one specimen sequenced in a study of cytomegalovirus exposure and HLA in healthy donors (dated by TCRdb to about 2017). The library was built by means of the immunoSEQ multiplex PCR assay. The multiplex PCR relied on a mix of 60 forward primers for TCR Vbeta segments and 13 reverse primers for TCR Jbeta segments. The table comes from immuneACCESS by way of TCRdb, which keeps in-frame sequences with V and J called. Part of the clones is missing from these tables; in studies checked, under half for an unresolved V gene and the rest for unknown reasons. This sample lists 140,000 to 150,000 clones; 65% to 85% were detected once. The ten largest clones take up 6.5% to 7% of the sample. The specimen was PBMCs. The receptors originated from a woman in her thirties or forties in good health and CMV-seropositive.

The chain couples TRBV5-1 to TRBJ1-1; TRBD1 matches 7 bases. V was clipped by 1 base and J by 2 bases; unmatched bases: 5. This CDR3 comprises 15 residues. Germline lookup yields CDR1 SGHRS and CDR2 YFSETQ. The CDR3 coding sequence is TGCGCCAGCAGCTTGATGCAGGGGGTAAACACTGAAGCTTTCTTT. Translated, it gives CASSLMQGVNTEAFF.

Only one count was recorded for this clone. The genes are TRBV28 and TRBJ2-2; possibly TRBD1 for D (6 bases). V shed 6 bases and J shed 0 bases, with 11 bases lying between them. There are 15 residues in the CDR3. From germline, CDR1 is MDHEN and CDR2 SYDVKM. The CDR3 loop is CASRRTEPNTGELFF. As DNA, the CDR3 is TGTGCCAGCAGACGGACAGAACCGAACACCGGGGAGCTGTTTTTT.

This clone came up a few times. V is TRBV6-5 and J is TRBJ2-7; 9 nucleotides agree with TRBD1. Trimming removed 2 bases from V and 3 bases from J; junction bases left unmatched: 2. The CDR3 extends over 14 amino acids. The germline CDR1 and CDR2 sequences are MNHEY and SVGAGI. The CDR3 here is CASSYPGQGYEQYF. The CDR3 region has the DNA TGTGCCAGCAGTTACCCGGGACAGGGCTACGAGCAGTACTTC.

The V call is TRBV2, the J call TRBJ1-5; maybe TRBD1 (5 bases). The CDR3 extends over 14 amino acids. V was pared by 4 bases and J by 6 bases, with 13 bases between. Germline loops: CDR1 SNHLY, CDR2 FYNNEI. This chain's CDR3 is CASSGGGGIQPQHF. The CDR3 region has the DNA TGTGCCAGCAGTGGGGGCGGGGGGATTCAGCCCCAGCATTTT.

This chain uses TRBV6-5 with TRBJ2-7; D call uncertain. Germline CDR1 reads MNHEY; CDR2 reads SVGAGI. CDR3 length equals 15 residues. V shed 0 bases and J shed 0 bases, with 9 bases lying between them. DNA for the CDR3: TGTGCCAGCAGTTACTCGAGTACAGACTCCTACGAGCAGTACTTC. Translated: CASSYSSTDSYEQYF.

V gene TRBV30 combines with J gene TRBJ2-5; D might be TRBD1 (6 bases). The CDR3 is 13 amino acids. Germline V gives CDR1 GTSNPN, CDR2 SVGIG (reference sequence). V dropped 4 bases and J dropped 5 bases, with 14 bases sitting between them. CDR3 DNA: TGTGCCTGGAACAGGGACCCGGCGGAGACCCAGTACTTC. Amino acid sequence: CAWNRDPAETQYF. Together with reference TRBV30 and TRBJ2-5, the CDR3 gives the full variable domain: SQTIHQWPATLVQPVGSPLSLECTVEGTSNPNLYWYRQAAGRGLQLLFYSVGIGQISSEVPQNLSASRPQDRQFILSSKKLLLSDSGFYLCAWNRDPAETQYFGPGTRLLVL.

The chain joins TRBV5-1 to TRBJ1-2, with 7 positions matching TRBD1. Trimming cost V 5 bases and J 8 bases; bases outside gene matches: 9. This CDR3 has 13 residues. Germline CDR1 is SGHRS and CDR2 is YFSETQ. As DNA, the CDR3 is TGCGCCAGCAGTCCCACAGGGGTTGGCGGCTACACCTTC. It yields the protein CASSPTGVGGYTF.

This rearrangement joins TRBV28 to TRBJ1-2; 7 nucleotides match TRBD1. The trim removed 7 bases at V and 4 bases at J, leaving 6 bases unmatched. Germline V lookup: CDR1 MDHEN, CDR2 SYDVKM. The CDR3 has 13 residues. CDR3 protein: CASTMTGTYGYTF. CDR3 in DNA: TGTGCCAGCACCATGACAGGGACCTATGGCTACACCTTC.

The J gene is TRBJ1-1, the V gene TRBV11-2, with a weak D call TRBD1 (6 bases). The ends were cut back, 7 bases at V and 4 bases at J, with 16 bases in the middle. CDR3 length: 14 amino acids. Germline CDR1 SGHAT, CDR2 FQNNGV. The CDR3 DNA reads as TGTGCCAGCACCCAACGGGGGGCCGGCACTGAAGCTTTCTTT. As protein: CASTQRGAGTEAFF.

This chain joins TRBV27 and TRBJ2-5, with 9 bases aligning to TRBD1. The DNA matches TRBJ2-7 better at its end, which makes the J call doubtful. The CDR3 consists of 14 residues. Germline V lookup: CDR1 MNHEY, CDR2 SMNVEV (reference sequence). Here the CDR3 DNA reads TGTGCCACCCGAACCGCCGGGACAGGGCACGAGCAGTACTTC. The encoded protein is CATRTAGTGHEQYF.

The V call is TRBV5-4, the J call TRBJ2-2, with D possibly matching TRBD1 (5 bases). This CDR3 has 14 amino acids. Trimming cost V 5 bases and J 9 bases, with 17 bases left between them. CDR1 SGHNT and CDR2 YYREEE come from the germline V gene (reference sequence). In nucleotides, the CDR3 is TGTGCCAGCAGTACACAGGAGCAGCCGAGGGAGCTGTTTTTT. As protein: CASSTQEQPRELFF.

The chain employs TRBV6-1 and TRBJ2-7, with D tentatively TRBD2 (5 bases). V was pared by 6 bases and J by 2 bases, with 11 bases between. The CDR3 extends over 13 amino acids. Germline-derived CDR1 and CDR2 are MNHNS and SASEGT. The CDR3 reads CASRIGKAYEQYF. The CDR3 nucleotides are TGTGCCAGCAGAATCGGGAAAGCCTACGAGCAGTACTTC.

The chain carries TRBV7-9 and TRBJ1-1, with a weak D call TRBD1 (6 bases). Trimming stripped 0 bases from V and 3 bases from J, with 8 bases between. Per the germline V gene, CDR1 is SEHNR and CDR2 is FQNEAQ (reference sequence). The CDR3 is 14 amino acids. DNA for the CDR3: TGTGCCAGCAGCTTAGCGGCAGGGGACACTGAAGCTTTCTTT. This sequence encodes CASSLAAGDTEAFF.

The chain couples TRBV21-1 to TRBJ1-2; TRBD1, as called in the table, went unchecked against the DNA. TRBV21-1 is noted as a pseudogene. The length of the CDR3 is 14 residues. For the CDR3, the DNA is TGTGCCAGCAGCTCAGAGACAGGGCACAGTGGCTACACCTTC. This translates into CASSSETGHSGYTF.

The V gene is TRBV10-3, the J gene TRBJ2-5; 8 nucleotides line up with TRBD2. V dropped 4 bases and J dropped 2; count of bases not matched to a gene: 9. This CDR3 has 16 residues. CDR1 ENHRY and CDR2 SYGVKD come from the germline V gene. The CDR3 nucleotides are TGTGCCATCAGTGGCCCCGGGGGGGGGCAACAAGAGACCCAGTACTTC. This translates into CAISGPGGGQQETQYF.

This clone came up a few times. The V call is TRBV6-6, the J call TRBJ1-5; 9 bases fit TRBD1. Losses at the gene ends were 6 bases for V and 3 bases for J; bases not matched to a gene: 6. Germline V gives CDR1 MNHNY, CDR2 SVGAGI (reference sequence). The CDR3 runs 15 residues. The DNA of the CDR3 is TGTGCCAGCAGACGGGACAGGGAATACAATCAGCCCCAGCATTTT. This codes for CASRRDREYNQPQHF.

V is TRBV7-2 and J is TRBJ1-2; D unclear. Germline lookup yields CDR1 SGHTA and CDR2 FQGNSA. V dropped 6 bases and J dropped 6 bases, with 17 bases sitting between them. The CDR3 is 14 amino acids. The CDR3 DNA reads as TGTGCCAGCAGTTTATCCGGGAGCAAGAATGGCTACACCTTC. Translated, it gives CASSLSGSKNGYTF.

CDR3 sequence: CASSIYRVWANYGYTF. CDR3 nucleotides: TGTGCCAGCAGCATTTACAGGGTTTGGGCTAACTATGGCTACACCTTC. The chain links TRBV5-6 to TRBJ1-2, with a weak D call TRBD1 (6 bases). CDR1 and CDR2 from the germline V gene are SGHDT and YYEEEE. The CDR3 has 16 residues. V dropped 4 bases and J dropped 0 bases, with 16 bases sitting between them.

The rearrangement links TRBV5-5 to TRBJ2-5, with TRBD2 matching over 10 bases. CDR1 and CDR2 from the germline V gene are SGHKS and YYEKEE (reference sequence). The CDR3 is 16 residues long. J gave up 0 bases and V 4 bases, and 6 bases lay outside the gene matches. The CDR3, as DNA: TGTGCCAGCAGCAGGGCTAGCGGGGGTAACCAAGAGACCCAGTACTTC. Translation gives CASSRASGGNQETQYF.

About this clone: Sequence at one end of the junction differs from germline and may be a read error. V and J are TRBV7-9 and TRBJ2-5; D unclear. The V gene's germline CDR1 is SEHNR and CDR2 FQNEAQ (reference sequence). This CDR3 is 12 amino acids long. CDR3 sequence (DNA): TGTTCCAGCAGAATTATCCAAGAGACCCAGTACTTC. This sequence encodes CSSRIIQETQYF. Filled out from reference TRBV7-9 and TRBJ2-5, the complete variable domain reads DTGVSQNPRHKITKRGQNVTFRCDPISEHNRLYWYRQTLGQGPEFLTYFQNEAQLEKSRLLSDRFSAERPKGSFSTLEIQRTEQGDSAMYLCSSRIIQETQYFGPGTRLLVL.